These 21 T cell receptor beta chains originate from one sample sequenced in a study of T-cell memory formation after mild COVID-19. TCRdb processed the 5' RACE reads anew with MiXCR; each CDR3 protein has one entry. The table lists some 120,000 distinct CDR3 sequences, over 15% of them singletons. Sequenced sample: PBMCs or a T cell subset sorted from them (not recorded which). These TCRs come from a man between 18 and 29 years old who had mild COVID-19 (a few samples of this study predate the infection). Cell type and time point are not known.

The CDR3 bases are TGTGCCAGCAGCCGTGAAACTGAAGCTTTCTTT. Protein: CASSRETEAFF. The chain links TRBV6-5 to TRBJ1-1; the D is unclear. The V end was cut by 6 bases, the J end by 5 bases, with 7 bases between. The germline V gene encodes CDR1 MNHEY and CDR2 SVGAGI. The CDR3 is made up of 11 amino acids.

The genes are TRBV5-6 and TRBJ2-2; D is undetermined. From germline, CDR1 is SGHDT and CDR2 YYEEEE. CDR3 size: 12 residues. Trimming removed 2 bases at V and 4 bases at J, with 3 bases between. CDR3 DNA sequence: TGTGCCAGCAGCTTCATCACCGGGGAGCTGTTTTTT. Amino acid sequence: CASSFITGELFF.

The chain employs TRBV5-5 and TRBJ2-1; D might be TRBD2 (6 bases). V lost 1 base and J 5 bases, leaving 22 bases between the germline ends. Looked up from germline, CDR1 is SGHKS and CDR2 is YYEKEE (reference sequence). The CDR3 spans 18 residues. The CDR3 DNA is TGTGCCAGCAGCTTGTCCCCCCACGCGGGACTCACGAACAATGAGCAGTTCTTC. Its protein is CASSLSPHAGLTNNEQFF.

There are many counts of this clonotype. The chain recombines TRBV20-1 with TRBJ1-1; D gene unclear. In germline, CDR1 is DFQATT, CDR2 SNEGSKA (reference sequence). Between the trimmed V and J ends, which lost 4 bases and 0 bases, there was a span of 12 bases. The CDR3 totals 14 residues. For the CDR3, the DNA is TGCAGTGCTATCGGAGACACCGTGAACACTGAAGCTTTCTTT. Its protein product is CSAIGDTVNTEAFF.

The chain carries TRBV7-2 and TRBJ2-1; D ambiguous. V lost 2 bases to trimming and J lost 9 bases, with 8 bases between them. Germline V gives CDR1 SGHTA, CDR2 FQGNSA. This CDR3 contains 12 residues. CDR3 region: CASSLFPREQFF. For the CDR3, the DNA is TGTGCCAGCAGCTTATTCCCCCGTGAGCAGTTCTTC.

In its sample, this clonotype was seen many times. This sequence joins TRBV11-2 and TRBJ2-5; weak D call: TRBD2 (5 bases). V lost 3 bases and J 5 bases, leaving 13 bases between the germline ends. The length of the CDR3 is 14 residues. Germline CDR1 is SGHAT and CDR2 is FQNNGV. As DNA, the CDR3 is TGTGCCAGCAGCTTTATAGCGAGCCAGGAGACCCAGTACTTC. It specifies CASSFIASQETQYF.

The chain recombines TRBV10-3 with TRBJ1-1, with a tentative D call TRBD1 (6 bases). This CDR3 is 13 amino acids long. Between the trimmed V and J ends, which lost 0 bases and 10 bases, there was a span of 12 bases. CDR1 and CDR2 from the germline V gene are ENHRY and SYGVKD. Here the CDR3 DNA reads TGTGCCATCAGTGAGTCTGGGGGGCGAGGAGCTTTCTTT. This codes for CAISESGGRGAFF.

This sequence joins TRBV29-1 and TRBJ1-5; D possibly corresponds to TRBD1 (6 bases). V was cut by 4 bases and J by 6 bases, with 16 bases left in between. This CDR3 is 14 amino acids long. Germline CDR1 SQVTM, CDR2 ANQGSEA. The CDR3 DNA sequence: TGCAGCGTTGGGCGGGAGGTAGGGGGTCAGCCCCAGCATTTT. Amino acids: CSVGREVGGQPQHF.

This clonotype was observed at least ten times. The chain has TRBV24-1 and TRBJ2-2, with unresolved D. Trimming pared 6 bases from V and 2 bases from J, leaving 9 bases between. Germline assignment: CDR1 KGHDR and CDR2 SFDVKD. This CDR3 spans 14 amino acids. CDR3 residues: CATSRAGNTGELFF. Here the CDR3 DNA reads TGTGCCACCAGTCGAGCTGGTAACACCGGGGAGCTGTTTTTT.

This clonotype was recorded at least ten times. The chain carries TRBV4-3 and TRBJ2-3; 10 nucleotides line up with TRBD2. V was pared by 4 bases and J by 1 base, with 17 bases of the junction left unmatched. The CDR3 has 20 amino acids. Looked up from germline, CDR1 is LGHNA and CDR2 is YSLEER. The CDR3 DNA reads TGCGCCAGCAGCCCCGTTTCGGGAACTAGCGGGGTTAGGGGCACAGATACGCAGTATTTT. Its translation is CASSPVSGTSGVRGTDTQYF.

The gene calls are TRBV5-4 and TRBJ2-5; D is uncertain. In germline, CDR1 is SGHNT, CDR2 YYREEE (reference sequence). Trimming pared 3 bases from V and 4 bases from J, leaving 7 bases between. The length of the CDR3 is 12 residues. The DNA for the CDR3 is TGTGCCAGCAGCTCCTATACAGAGACCCAGTACTTC. It codes for CASSSYTETQYF.

The chain links TRBV6-6 to TRBJ2-2; D uncertain. The CDR3 consists of 13 residues. Germline assignment: CDR1 MNHNY and CDR2 SVGAGI (reference sequence). Trimming removed 6 bases from V and 7 bases from J, with 12 bases in between. CDR3 region: CASRPDSIGELFF. CDR3 DNA: TGTGCCAGCAGGCCCGACTCGATCGGGGAGCTGTTTTTT.

This clonotype was seen more than once but under ten times. The V call is TRBV6-5, the J call TRBJ2-5; TRBD2 is a possible D gene (6 bases). The CDR3 loop spans 13 amino acids. CDR1 is MNHEY, CDR2 SVGAGI, per germline. Trimming stripped 2 bases from V and 6 bases from J, with 10 bases between. CDR3 DNA sequence: TGTGCCAGCAGTTACGGGGGGTTGAAGACCCAGTACTTC. Its protein product is CASSYGGLKTQYF.

This clonotype was picked up many times. The chain links TRBV4-2 to TRBJ2-7; a possible D gene is TRBD1 (5 bases). Germline CDR1 and CDR2: LGHNA and YNFKEQ. The ends were cut back, 1 base at V and 3 bases at J, with 10 bases in the middle. The CDR3 sequence is 14 residues long. The CDR3 region is CASSQGAGHYEQYF. CDR3 sequence (DNA): TGTGCCAGCAGCCAAGGCGCAGGACACTACGAGCAGTACTTC.

This chain links TRBV10-2 with TRBJ2-3; TRBD1 aligns across 7 bases. Germline trimming cut 6 bases from V and 6 bases from J; bases unmatched to any gene: 12. The germline V gene has CDR1 WSHSY and CDR2 SAAADI. The CDR3 has 15 residues. CDR3 residues: CASSHPRGSRDTQYF. The CDR3, as DNA: TGCGCCAGCAGCCACCCCAGGGGGAGCAGGGATACGCAGTATTTT.

In this sample, this clonotype turned up a few times. The chain has TRBV6-5 and TRBJ2-2; D call uncertain. V shed 6 bases and J shed 9 bases, with 11 bases lying between them. Germline assignment: CDR1 MNHEY and CDR2 SVGAGI. This CDR3 has 12 amino acids. CDR3 DNA sequence: TGTGCCAGCAGAACGGTCTCTCGGGAGCTGTTTTTT. Protein product: CASRTVSRELFF.

This clonotype was counted only a few times. The genes are TRBV20-1 and TRBJ2-6, with D hard to call. This CDR3 region has 14 residues. V shed 3 bases and J shed 1 base, with 7 bases lying between them. Germline V lookup: CDR1 DFQATT, CDR2 SNEGSKA (reference sequence). CDR3 sequence: CSARVRSGANVLTF. The DNA of the CDR3 is TGCAGTGCTAGGGTCAGATCTGGGGCCAACGTCCTGACTTTC.

The genes are TRBV28 and TRBJ1-2; 9 bases align to TRBD1. The germline CDR1 and CDR2 sequences are MDHEN and SYDVKM. V lost 5 bases, J lost 7 bases, and 11 bases stayed unmatched. The CDR3 sequence is 15 residues long. The chain's CDR3 is CASSQPGTGISGYTF. CDR3 in DNA: TGTGCCAGCAGTCAACCCGGGACAGGGATAAGTGGCTACACCTTC.

The V gene is TRBV4-2, the J gene TRBJ1-2; maybe TRBD1 (6 bases). The germline V and J ends were trimmed by 4 bases and 8 bases, with 17 bases remaining between them. Germline CDR1 reads LGHNA; CDR2 reads YNFKEQ. The length of the CDR3 is 14 residues. Here the CDR3 DNA reads TGTGCCAGCAGCCCCACCGGGGGCGTCGGGGGCTACACCTTC. Its protein product is CASSPTGGVGGYTF.

This clonotype was observed a few times. Being one base from a much bigger clone, this may be a read error. This chain uses TRBV29-1 with TRBJ1-1, with a weak D call TRBD1 (5 bases). CDR1 SQVTM and CDR2 ANQGSEA come from the germline V gene. The ends were cut back, 4 bases at V and 0 bases at J, with 15 bases in the middle. The CDR3 runs to 15 residues. This chain's CDR3 is CSVGPGWGMNTEAFF. The CDR3, as DNA: TGCAGCGTTGGGCCAGGGTGGGGGATGAACACTGAAGCTTTCTTT.

This clonotype was found a few times. This chain joins TRBV12-3 or TRBV12-4 and TRBJ1-4; D remains unclear. Deletions cut 3 bases from V and 4 bases from J, with 6 bases between. This CDR3 is built from 13 residues. As DNA, the CDR3 is TGTGCCAGCAGTTTCGGCAGTAATGAAAAACTGTTTTTT. Protein sequence: CASSFGSNEKLFF.